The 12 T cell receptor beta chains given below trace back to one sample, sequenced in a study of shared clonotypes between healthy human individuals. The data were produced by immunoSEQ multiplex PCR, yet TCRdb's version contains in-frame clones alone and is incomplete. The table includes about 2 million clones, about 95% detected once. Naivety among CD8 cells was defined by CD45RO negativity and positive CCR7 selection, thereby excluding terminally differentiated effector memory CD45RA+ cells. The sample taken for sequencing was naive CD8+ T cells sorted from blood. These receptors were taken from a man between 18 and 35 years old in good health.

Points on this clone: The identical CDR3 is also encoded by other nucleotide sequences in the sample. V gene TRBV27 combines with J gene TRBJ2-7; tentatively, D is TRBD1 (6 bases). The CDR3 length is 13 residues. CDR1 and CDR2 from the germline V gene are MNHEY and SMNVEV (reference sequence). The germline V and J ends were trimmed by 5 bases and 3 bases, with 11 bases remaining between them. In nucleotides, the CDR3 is TGTGCCAGCAGTAAGCAGGGGAGCTACGAGCAGTACTTC. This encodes CASSKQGSYEQYF.

The CDR3 region is CASSLMWDTYSTGELFF. DNA for the CDR3: TGTGCCAGCAGTTTAATGTGGGACACTTATTCCACCGGGGAGCTGTTTTTT. The chain uses TRBV28 and TRBJ2-2; tentative D call: TRBD1 (6 bases). The germline V gene encodes CDR1 MDHEN and CDR2 SYDVKM. The V end was cut by 2 bases, the J end by 4 bases, with 17 bases between. The CDR3 runs 17 residues.

CDR3 DNA sequence: TGTGCCAGCAGTGATGGACTAGCGGCCTCCTACGAGCAGTACTTC. It is translated as CASSDGLAASYEQYF. This chain connects TRBV6-1 to TRBJ2-7; the match to TRBD2 covers 10 bases. The V and J ends lost 3 bases and 0 bases, in that order; junction bases with no gene match: 2. Germline V lookup: CDR1 MNHNS, CDR2 SASEGT. CDR3 length: 15 residues.

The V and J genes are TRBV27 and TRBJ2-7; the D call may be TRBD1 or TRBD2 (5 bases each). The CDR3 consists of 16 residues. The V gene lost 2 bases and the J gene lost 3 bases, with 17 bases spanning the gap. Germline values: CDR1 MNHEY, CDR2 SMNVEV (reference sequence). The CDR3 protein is CASSLGGGRPIYEQYF. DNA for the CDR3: TGTGCCAGCAGTTTAGGGGGTGGACGACCAATCTACGAGCAGTACTTC.

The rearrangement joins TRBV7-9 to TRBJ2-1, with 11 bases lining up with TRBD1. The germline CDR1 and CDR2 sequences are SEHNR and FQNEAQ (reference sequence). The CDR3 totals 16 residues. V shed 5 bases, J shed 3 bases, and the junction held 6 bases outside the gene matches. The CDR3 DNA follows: TGTGCCAGCAGCCCCGGACAGGGGGCCCTCTACAATGAGCAGTTCTTC. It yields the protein CASSPGQGALYNEQFF.

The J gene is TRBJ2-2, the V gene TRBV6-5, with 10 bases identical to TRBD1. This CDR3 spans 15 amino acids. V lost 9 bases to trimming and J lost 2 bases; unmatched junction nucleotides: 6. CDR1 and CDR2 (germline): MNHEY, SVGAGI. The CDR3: CARVWDRGNTGELFF. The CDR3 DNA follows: TGTGCCAGGGTATGGGACAGGGGAAACACCGGGGAGCTGTTTTTT.

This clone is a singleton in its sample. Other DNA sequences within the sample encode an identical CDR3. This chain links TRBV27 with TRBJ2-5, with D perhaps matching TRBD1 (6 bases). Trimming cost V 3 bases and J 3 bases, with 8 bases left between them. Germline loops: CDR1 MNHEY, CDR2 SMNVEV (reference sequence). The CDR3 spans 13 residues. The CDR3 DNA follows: TGTGCCAGCAGTTTCAGGGGAGAAGAGACCCAGTACTTC. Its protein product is CASSFRGEETQYF.

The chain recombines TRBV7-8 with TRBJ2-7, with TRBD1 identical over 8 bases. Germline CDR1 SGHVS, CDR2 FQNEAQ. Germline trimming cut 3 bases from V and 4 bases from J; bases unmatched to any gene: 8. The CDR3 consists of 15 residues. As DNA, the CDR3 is TGTGCCAGCAGCTTCACACCAGGGGGCTCTTACGAGCAGTACTTC. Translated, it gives CASSFTPGGSYEQYF. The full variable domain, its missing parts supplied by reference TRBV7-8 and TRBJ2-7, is GAGVSQSPRYKVAKRGQDVALRCDPISGHVSLFWYQQALGQGPEFLTYFQNEAQLDKSGLPSDRFFAERPEGSVSTLKIQRTQQEDSAVYLCASSFTPGGSYEQYFGPGTRLTVT.

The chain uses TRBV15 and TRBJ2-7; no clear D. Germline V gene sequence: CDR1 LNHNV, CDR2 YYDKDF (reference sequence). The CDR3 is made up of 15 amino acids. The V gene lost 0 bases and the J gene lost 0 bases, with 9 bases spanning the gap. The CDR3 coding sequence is TGTGCCACCAGCAGAGATTGGGCAGGCTCCTACGAGCAGTACTTC. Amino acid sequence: CATSRDWAGSYEQYF.

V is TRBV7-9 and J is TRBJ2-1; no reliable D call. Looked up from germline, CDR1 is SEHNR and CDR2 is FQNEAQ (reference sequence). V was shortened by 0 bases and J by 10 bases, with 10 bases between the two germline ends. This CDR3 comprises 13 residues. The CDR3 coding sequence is TGTGCCAGCAGCTTAGCGTTGCTCACCGAGCAGTTCTTC. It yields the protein CASSLALLTEQFF. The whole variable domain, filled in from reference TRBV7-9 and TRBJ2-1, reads DTGVSQNPRHKITKRGQNVTFRCDPISEHNRLYWYRQTLGQGPEFLTYFQNEAQLEKSRLLSDRFSAERPKGSFSTLEIQRTEQGDSAMYLCASSLALLTEQFFGPGTRLTVL.

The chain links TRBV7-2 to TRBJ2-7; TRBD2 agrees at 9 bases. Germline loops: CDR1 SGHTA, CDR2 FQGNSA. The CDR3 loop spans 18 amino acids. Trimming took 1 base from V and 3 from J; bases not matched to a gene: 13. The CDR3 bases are TGTGCCAGCAGCTTAGAGGGGATCACTAGCGGGCCCTTCTACGAGCAGTACTTC. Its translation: CASSLEGITSGPFYEQYF.

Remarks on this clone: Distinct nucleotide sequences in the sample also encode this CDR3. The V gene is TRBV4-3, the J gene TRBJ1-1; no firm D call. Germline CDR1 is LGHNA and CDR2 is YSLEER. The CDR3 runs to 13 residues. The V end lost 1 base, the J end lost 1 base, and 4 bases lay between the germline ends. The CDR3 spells CASSQARNTEAFF. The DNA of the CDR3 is TGCGCCAGCAGCCAAGCTAGGAACACTGAAGCTTTCTTT.